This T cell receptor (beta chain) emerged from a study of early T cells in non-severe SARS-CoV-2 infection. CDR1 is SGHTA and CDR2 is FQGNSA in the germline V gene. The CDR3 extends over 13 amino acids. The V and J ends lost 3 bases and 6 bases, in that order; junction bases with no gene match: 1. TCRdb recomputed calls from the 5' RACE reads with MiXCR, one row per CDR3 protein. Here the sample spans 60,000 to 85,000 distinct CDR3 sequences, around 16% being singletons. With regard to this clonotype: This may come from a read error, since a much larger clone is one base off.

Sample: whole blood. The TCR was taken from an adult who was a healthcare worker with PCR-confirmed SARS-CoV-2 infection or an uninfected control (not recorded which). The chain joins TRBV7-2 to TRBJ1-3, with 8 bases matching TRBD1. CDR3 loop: CASSLDRENTIYF. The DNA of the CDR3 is TGTGCCAGCAGCTTGGACAGGGAAAACACCATATATTTT.